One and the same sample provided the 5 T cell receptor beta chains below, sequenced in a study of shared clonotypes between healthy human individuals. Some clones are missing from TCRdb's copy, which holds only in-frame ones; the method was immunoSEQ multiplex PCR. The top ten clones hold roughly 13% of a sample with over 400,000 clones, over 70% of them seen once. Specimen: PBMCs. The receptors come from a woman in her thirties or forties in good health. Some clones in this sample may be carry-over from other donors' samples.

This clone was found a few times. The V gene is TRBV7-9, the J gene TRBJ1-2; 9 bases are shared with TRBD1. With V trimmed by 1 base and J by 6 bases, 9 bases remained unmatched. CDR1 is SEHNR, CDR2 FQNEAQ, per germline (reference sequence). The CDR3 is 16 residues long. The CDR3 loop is CASSLDGDRDLHGYTF. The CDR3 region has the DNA TGTGCCAGCAGCTTAGACGGGGACAGGGACCTGCATGGCTACACCTTC.

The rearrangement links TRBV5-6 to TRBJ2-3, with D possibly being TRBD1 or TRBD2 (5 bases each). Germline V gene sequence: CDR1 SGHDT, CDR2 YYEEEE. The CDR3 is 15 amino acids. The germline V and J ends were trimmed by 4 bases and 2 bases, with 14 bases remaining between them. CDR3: CASSLEGTYTDTQYF. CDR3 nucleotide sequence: TGTGCCAGCAGCCTCGAAGGGACCTACACAGATACGCAGTATTTT.

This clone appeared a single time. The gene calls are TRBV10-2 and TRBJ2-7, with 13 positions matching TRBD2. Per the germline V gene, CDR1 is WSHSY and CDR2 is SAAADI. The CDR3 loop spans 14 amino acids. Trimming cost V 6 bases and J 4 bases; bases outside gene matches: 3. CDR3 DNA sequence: TGCGCCAGCAGACTAGCGGGAGGGCCATACGAGCAGTACTTC. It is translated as CASRLAGGPYEQYF.

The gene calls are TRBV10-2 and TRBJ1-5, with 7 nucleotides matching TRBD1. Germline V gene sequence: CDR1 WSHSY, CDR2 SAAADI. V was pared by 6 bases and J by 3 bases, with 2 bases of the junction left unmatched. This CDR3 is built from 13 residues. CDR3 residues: CASRGQTNQPQHF. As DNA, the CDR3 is TGCGCCAGCAGGGGACAGACCAATCAGCCCCAGCATTTT.

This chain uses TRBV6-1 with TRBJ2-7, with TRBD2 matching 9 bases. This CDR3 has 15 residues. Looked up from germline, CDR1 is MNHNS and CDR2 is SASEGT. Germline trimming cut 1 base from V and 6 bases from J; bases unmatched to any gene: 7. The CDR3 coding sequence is TGTGCCAGCAGTGAAGGCAGGACTAGCGCCTCCGAGCAGTACTTC. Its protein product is CASSEGRTSASEQYF.